This passage covers 2 T cell receptor beta chains from one sample sequenced in a study of blood T cell repertoires in COVID-19. Sequencing used immunoSEQ multiplex PCR; TCRdb keeps in-frame clones, though not all of them. The data show 150,000 to 200,000 clones, about 86% seen once. What was sequenced was peripheral blood. All receptors derive from a woman aged 70 to 79 with COVID-19, enrolled during active disease.

The genes are TRBV3-1 (or the pseudogene TRBV3-2) and TRBJ2-5, with 7 bases lining up with TRBD1. Germline-derived CDR1 and CDR2 are LGHDT and YNNKEL (reference sequence). The CDR3 sequence is 15 residues long. The J segment lost 6 bases and the V segment lost 1 base, leaving 8 bases of the junction unmatched. Here the CDR3 reads CASSQAGQDTQTQYF. The CDR3 DNA is TGTGCCAGCAGCCAAGCCGGACAGGATACGCAGACCCAGTACTTC.

The chain has TRBV3-1 (or the pseudogene TRBV3-2) and TRBJ2-1, with 11 positions matching TRBD2. CDR1 is LGHDT and CDR2 is YNNKEL in the germline V gene (reference sequence). V shed 1 base and J 3 bases; nucleotides not matched to a gene: 2. CDR3 length: 16 amino acids. The CDR3 spells CASSQGLAGIYNEQFF. The CDR3 coding sequence is TGTGCCAGCAGCCAAGGACTAGCGGGAATCTACAATGAGCAGTTCTTC.